A selection of T cell receptor beta chains follows, all from one sample in a study of T cell repertoires in cytomegalovirus infection. One entry per CDR3 protein results from TCRdb running MiXCR on the reads. The profile covers about 130,000 distinct CDR3 sequences, with around 32% appearing a single time and roughly 58% taken by the ten largest. Their antigen targets remain unknown. The sequenced sample was CD8+ T cells from cultured PBMCs, obtained from culture after CMV antigen stimulation. The receptors shown here come from a human donor in good health (CMV status not recorded). Some clones in this sample may be carry-over from other donors' samples. CDR3s include the opening cysteine and the closing phenylalanine or tryptophan. A D gene is named only where the DNA matches it firmly. Clone size is given for some rows only: seen once, a few or many times, or a class if the clone is expanded.

J gene: TRBJ1-1; D gene: NA; V gene: TRBV10-3; clone size: NA; CDR3 protein: CAISEFSGLGVNTEAFF; CDR3 DNA: TGTGCCATCAGTGAGTTTAGCGGTCTGGGAGTGAACACTGAAGCTTTCTTT
J gene: TRBJ2-1; D gene: NA; V gene: TRBV7-2; clone size: many; CDR3 protein: CASSLGAEQFF; CDR3 DNA: TGTGCCAGCAGCTTGGGGGCCGAGCAGTTCTTC
J gene: TRBJ2-7; D gene: TRBD2; V gene: TRBV29-1; clone size: NA; CDR3 protein: CSVEDTTSGGGYEQYF; CDR3 DNA: TGCAGCGTTGAAGATACGACTAGCGGGGGGGGCTACGAGCAGTACTTC
J gene: TRBJ2-7; D gene: NA; V gene: TRBV7-2; clone size: many; CDR3 protein: CASSLDNREKFYEQYF; CDR3 DNA: TGTGCCAGCAGCTTAGACAACAGGGAGAAGTTCTACGAGCAGTACTTC
J gene: TRBJ2-7; D gene: TRBD1; V gene: TRBV24-1; clone size: NA; CDR3 protein: CATSSRDSYEQYF; CDR3 DNA: TGTGCCACCAGTAGCCGGGACAGCTACGAGCAGTACTTC
J gene: TRBJ1-6; D gene: NA; V gene: TRBV4-1; clone size: few; CDR3 protein: CASSYRDSGFRNSPLHF; CDR3 DNA: TGCGCCAGCAGCTACCGGGACTCAGGGTTTCGTAATTCACCCCTCCACTTT
J gene: TRBJ2-7; D gene: NA; V gene: TRBV7-2; clone size: NA; CDR3 protein: CASSLSSQGQDEQYF; CDR3 DNA: TGTGCCAGCAGCTTGTCTTCGCAGGGACAAGACGAGCAGTACTTC
J gene: TRBJ2-7; D gene: TRBD1; V gene: TRBV7-9; clone size: many; CDR3 protein: CASSFSGTGPYEQYF; CDR3 DNA: TGTGCCAGCAGCTTTTCCGGGACAGGACCTTACGAGCAGTACTTC
J gene: TRBJ1-3; D gene: NA; V gene: TRBV20-1; clone size: few; CDR3 protein: CSAMGGNTIYF; CDR3 DNA: TGCAGTGCTATGGGGGGAAACACCATATATTTT
J gene: TRBJ1-3; D gene: NA; V gene: TRBV10-3; clone size: few; CDR3 protein: CAISPGNTIYF; CDR3 DNA: TGTGCCATCAGTCCTGGAAACACCATATATTTT
J gene: TRBJ2-7; D gene: TRBD1; V gene: TRBV27; clone size: few; CDR3 protein: CASSIGQGTYEQYF; CDR3 DNA: TGTGCCAGCAGTATAGGACAGGGAACCTACGAGCAGTACTTC
J gene: TRBJ2-1; D gene: TRBD2; V gene: TRBV18; clone size: NA; CDR3 protein: CASSTDGTINEQFF; CDR3 DNA: TGTGCCAGCTCAACCGACGGGACTATCAATGAGCAGTTCTTC
J gene: TRBJ1-6; D gene: NA; V gene: TRBV18; clone size: NA; CDR3 protein: CASSPVDYNSPLHF; CDR3 DNA: TGTGCCAGCTCACCTGTAGATTATAATTCACCCCTCCACTTT
J gene: TRBJ2-3; D gene: NA; V gene: TRBV6-2/TRBV6-3; clone size: NA; CDR3 protein: CASQPPRRGSTDTQYF; CDR3 DNA: TGTGCCAGCCAACCACCAAGACGCGGGAGCACAGATACGCAGTATTTT
J gene: TRBJ1-5; D gene: NA; V gene: TRBV7-8; clone size: many; CDR3 protein: CASSLALGLVGQPQHF; CDR3 DNA: TGTGCCAGCAGCTTAGCGCTGGGTTTGGTAGGACAGCCCCAGCATTTT
J gene: TRBJ1-5; D gene: NA; V gene: TRBV12-3/TRBV12-4; clone size: few; CDR3 protein: CASSFKSSNQPQHF; CDR3 DNA: TGTGCCAGCAGTTTTAAGTCCAGCAATCAGCCCCAGCATTTT
J gene: TRBJ1-6; D gene: TRBD1; V gene: TRBV27; clone size: NA; CDR3 protein: CASSALQGARSPLHF; CDR3 DNA: TGTGCCAGCAGTGCCCTCCAGGGGGCGCGATCACCCCTCCACTTT
J gene: TRBJ1-5; D gene: NA; V gene: TRBV6-1; clone size: few; CDR3 protein: CASSDGGGQPQHF; CDR3 DNA: TGTGCCAGCAGTGACGGAGGAGGTCAGCCCCAGCATTTT
J gene: TRBJ1-4; D gene: NA; V gene: TRBV7-9; clone size: few; CDR3 protein: CASSFNFEYNEKLFF; CDR3 DNA: TGTGCCAGCAGCTTTAATTTTGAGTATAATGAAAAACTGTTTTTT
J gene: TRBJ2-7; D gene: NA; V gene: TRBV19; clone size: many; CDR3 protein: CASSIADSPAVEQYF; CDR3 DNA: TGTGCCAGTAGTATAGCCGACAGCCCTGCGGTGGAGCAGTACTTC
J gene: TRBJ2-1; D gene: TRBD2; V gene: TRBV29-1; clone size: NA; CDR3 protein: CSVEDPGLVLRDYNEQFF; CDR3 DNA: TGCAGCGTTGAAGACCCGGGACTAGTTCTGCGGGACTACAATGAGCAGTTCTTC
J gene: TRBJ2-2; D gene: TRBD1; V gene: TRBV4-1; clone size: NA; CDR3 protein: CASSQYPQGAITGELFF; CDR3 DNA: TGCGCCAGCAGCCAATATCCCCAGGGGGCGATCACCGGGGAGCTGTTTTTT
J gene: TRBJ2-7; D gene: TRBD1; V gene: TRBV2; clone size: NA; CDR3 protein: CASSPGQENYEQYF; CDR3 DNA: TGTGCCAGCAGCCCCGGACAGGAAAACTACGAGCAGTACTTC
J gene: TRBJ2-1; D gene: NA; V gene: TRBV7-6; clone size: NA; CDR3 protein: CASSDRFNPGDEQFF; CDR3 DNA: TGTGCCAGCAGCGACCGTTTTAACCCGGGCGATGAGCAGTTCTTC
J gene: TRBJ1-1; D gene: TRBD1; V gene: TRBV7-6; clone size: many; CDR3 protein: CASSSTGGGEAFF; CDR3 DNA: TGTGCCAGCAGCTCGACAGGGGGCGGTGAAGCTTTCTTT
J gene: TRBJ2-1; D gene: NA; V gene: TRBV27; clone size: NA; CDR3 protein: CASSLLGPSSYNEQFF; CDR3 DNA: TGTGCCAGCAGTTTATTGGGGCCCAGCTCCTACAATGAGCAGTTCTTC
J gene: TRBJ2-7; D gene: TRBD2; V gene: TRBV7-6; clone size: many; CDR3 protein: CASSQPLAVGGDEQYF; CDR3 DNA: TGTGCCAGCAGCCAACCACTAGCGGTGGGGGGCGACGAGCAGTACTTC
J gene: TRBJ2-7; D gene: NA; V gene: TRBV7-9; clone size: many; CDR3 protein: CASSQGSYEQYF; CDR3 DNA: TGTGCCAGCAGTCAGGGCTCCTACGAGCAGTACTTC
J gene: TRBJ1-5; D gene: NA; V gene: TRBV7-3; clone size: few; CDR3 protein: CASSPAVGQPQHF; CDR3 DNA: TGTGCCAGCAGCCCCGCAGTTGGTCAGCCCCAGCATTTT
J gene: TRBJ2-5; D gene: TRBD1; V gene: TRBV18; clone size: few; CDR3 protein: CASSPDRVEGAQYF; CDR3 DNA: TGTGCCAGCTCACCAGACAGGGTAGAAGGGGCCCAGTACTTC
J gene: TRBJ1-5; D gene: NA; V gene: TRBV4-1; clone size: NA; CDR3 protein: CASSQGQPHNQPQHF; CDR3 DNA: TGTGCCAGCAGCCAAGGGCAGCCACACAATCAGCCCCAGCATTTT
J gene: TRBJ2-3; D gene: NA; V gene: TRBV27; clone size: NA; CDR3 protein: CASSFARNTDTQYF; CDR3 DNA: TGTGCCAGCAGTTTTGCCAGGAACACAGATACGCAGTATTTT
J gene: TRBJ2-1; D gene: TRBD1; V gene: TRBV19; clone size: NA; CDR3 protein: CASLDRDSNYNEQFF; CDR3 DNA: TGTGCCAGTCTAGACCGGGACAGTAATTACAATGAGCAGTTCTTC
J gene: TRBJ2-6; D gene: TRBD2; V gene: TRBV7-2; clone size: many; CDR3 protein: CASSQWGGFYETSGANVLTF; CDR3 DNA: TGTGCCAGCAGCCAATGGGGGGGTTTCTACGAAACCTCTGGGGCCAACGTCCTGACTTTC
J gene: TRBJ1-1; D gene: TRBD1; V gene: TRBV4-1; clone size: NA; CDR3 protein: CASSQETGGPVGDAFF; CDR3 DNA: TGCGCCAGCAGCCAAGAGACAGGGGGCCCGGTCGGCGACGCTTTCTTT
J gene: TRBJ2-3; D gene: NA; V gene: TRBV4-1; clone size: NA; CDR3 protein: CASSQVSLGRGTDTQYF; CDR3 DNA: TGCGCCAGCAGCCAAGTTTCCCTTGGCAGGGGAACAGATACGCAGTATTTT
J gene: TRBJ2-1; D gene: NA; V gene: TRBV7-2; clone size: few; CDR3 protein: CASSLVPGLSINEQFF; CDR3 DNA: TGTGCCAGCAGCTTAGTTCCAGGACTGTCGATCAATGAGCAGTTCTTC
J gene: TRBJ1-1; D gene: NA; V gene: TRBV28; clone size: NA; CDR3 protein: CASSFEGNTEAFF; CDR3 DNA: TGTGCCAGCAGTTTCGAGGGGAACACTGAAGCTTTCTTT
J gene: TRBJ2-4; D gene: NA; V gene: TRBV19; clone size: NA; CDR3 protein: CASSIGLQNIQYF; CDR3 DNA: TGTGCCAGTAGTATAGGGTTACAAAACATTCAGTACTTC
J gene: TRBJ2-7; D gene: NA; V gene: TRBV2; clone size: few; CDR3 protein: CASEAGTYEQYF; CDR3 DNA: TGTGCCAGCGAGGCAGGGACCTACGAGCAGTACTTC
J gene: TRBJ2-1; D gene: TRBD2; V gene: TRBV20-1; clone size: few; CDR3 protein: CSARTSGGHNEQFF; CDR3 DNA: TGCAGTGCTAGGACTAGCGGGGGTCACAATGAGCAGTTCTTC
J gene: TRBJ1-4; D gene: NA; V gene: TRBV4-3; clone size: NA; CDR3 protein: CASSQAYRDTNEKLFF; CDR3 DNA: TGCGCCAGCAGCCAGGCCTACAGGGACACTAATGAAAAACTGTTTTTT
J gene: TRBJ2-7; D gene: NA; V gene: TRBV2; clone size: many; CDR3 protein: CASSGSSYEQYF; CDR3 DNA: TGTGCCAGCAGTGGCAGCTCCTACGAGCAGTACTTC
J gene: TRBJ2-1; D gene: NA; V gene: TRBV28; clone size: NA; CDR3 protein: CASSSGHSSYNEQFF; CDR3 DNA: TGTGCCAGTAGTTCAGGGCATAGCTCCTACAATGAGCAGTTCTTC
J gene: TRBJ2-1; D gene: TRBD2; V gene: TRBV7-2; clone size: NA; CDR3 protein: CASSLSGLVKEEQFF; CDR3 DNA: TGTGCCAGCAGCTTATCGGGACTAGTGAAAGAAGAGCAGTTCTTC
J gene: TRBJ2-1; D gene: NA; V gene: TRBV4-3; clone size: NA; CDR3 protein: CASTPLMVVSYNEQFF; CDR3 DNA: TGCGCCAGCACGCCTTTGATGGTTGTATCCTACAATGAGCAGTTCTTC
J gene: TRBJ2-5; D gene: TRBD2; V gene: TRBV6-6; clone size: NA; CDR3 protein: CAAGRLAGGKQETQYF; CDR3 DNA: TGTGCGGCGGGTAGGCTAGCGGGGGGTAAACAAGAGACCCAGTACTTC
J gene: TRBJ1-5; D gene: NA; V gene: TRBV19; clone size: few; CDR3 protein: CASSLTGTQPQHF; CDR3 DNA: TGTGCCAGTAGTTTGACCGGGACCCAGCCCCAGCATTTT